This T cell receptor beta chain was obtained from a study of blood T cell repertoires in COVID-19. In the authors' methods: Amplification of reference gene primers was used by the study to estimate nucleated cell counts. Clones were sequenced by immunoSEQ multiplex PCR, and TCRdb holds only the in-frame ones, with some missing. That table gives V, J and clone size, and the DNA gave D and trimming. The sample gives about 360,000 clones, around 82% of which show up once; 2.5% to 3% is in the top ten. V was pared by 3 bases and J by 5 bases, with 20 bases between. CDR1 and CDR2 from the germline V gene are SGHRS and YFSETQ. The CDR3 covers 16 residues.

This receptor was obtained from a man aged 25 to 45 with active or convalescent COVID-19. This sequence joins TRBV5-1 and TRBJ1-2, with TRBD1 as a possible D gene (5 bases). Material for sequencing was peripheral blood. The CDR3 region is CASSSEGRPREYGYTF. The CDR3 nucleotides read TGCGCCAGCAGCTCGGAGGGACGGCCCAGGGAATATGGCTACACCTTC.